The TCR beta chain under discussion was sequenced for a study of molecular identifiers for immune sequencing clone quantification. TCRdb reprocessed the PCR reads via MiXCR and lists one record per CDR3 protein. Of about 640,000 distinct CDR3 sequences detected, approximately 20% appear once; the ten largest clones hold roughly 0.9%. The sequencing sample was made of naive CD8+ T cells from blood, with Jurkat cell RNA spiked in. The sample's subset: FACS-sorted CD8+CD4-CCR7+CD45RA+ naive T cells. This receptor was identified in a human donor in good health. Some libraries in this study had Jurkat cell RNA spiked in.

CDR3 coding DNA: TGCAGCGTTGGGCTGGCGGGCAGCTCCTACAATGAGCAGTTCTTC. It is translated as CSVGLAGSSYNEQFF. The chain couples TRBV29-1 to TRBJ2-1, with TRBD2 as a possible D gene (5 bases). Germline values: CDR1 SQVTM, CDR2 ANQGSEA. The V end was cut by 4 bases, the J end by 0 bases, with 13 bases between. This CDR3 is 15 amino acids long.